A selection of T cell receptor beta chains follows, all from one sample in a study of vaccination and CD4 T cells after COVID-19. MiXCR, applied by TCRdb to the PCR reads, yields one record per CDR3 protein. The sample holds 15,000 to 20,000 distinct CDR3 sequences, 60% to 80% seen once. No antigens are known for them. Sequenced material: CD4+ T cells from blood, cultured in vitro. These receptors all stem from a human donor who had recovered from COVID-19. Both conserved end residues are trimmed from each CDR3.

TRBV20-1,SATGSNQETQY
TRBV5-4,ASSLKGMNQPQH
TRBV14,ASSQGGYSGANVLT
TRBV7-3,ASSLFGTSYEQY
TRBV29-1,SVPRDRRAEAF
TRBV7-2,ASSYVGGSNGYT
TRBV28,ASSHPPRQGNQPQH
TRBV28,ASEANYGYT
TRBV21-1,ASSKGQDGSGANVLT
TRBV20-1,SARGPAQSGNTIY
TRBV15,ATSKGTGNQPQH
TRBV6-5,ASSFEGGSEAF
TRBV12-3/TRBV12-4,ASSFSASGSSYEQY
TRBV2,ASSGRVDYGYT
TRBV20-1,SAREGPIEY
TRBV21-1,ASSKTAGGPYDEQF
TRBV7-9,ASSLAYTYGYT
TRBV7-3,ASSLAPGTLHYNEQF
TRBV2,ASSPQGAASYEQY
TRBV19,ASSPRRGPGNTEAF
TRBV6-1,ASRQQGRGMNTEAF
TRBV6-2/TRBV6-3,ASSYNRDDHSPLH
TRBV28,ASPPPGLTDTQY
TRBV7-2,ASRLGTGGSQPQH
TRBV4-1,ASSQTSGNLDEQF
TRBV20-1,SAARGARGAQY
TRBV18,ANSPESTDTQY
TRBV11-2,ASSYSYLYEQY
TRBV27,ASGLVGYEQY
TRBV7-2,ASSIQGTDTQY
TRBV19,ASSIGGVRVRNQPQH
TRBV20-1,SASGSPSGHYGYT
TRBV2,ASMRGGSTDTQY
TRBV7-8,ASNAMLGADSGNTIY
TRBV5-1,ASSLSGLALSYEQY
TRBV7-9,ASSLGDRSLSSEKLF
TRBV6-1,ASSPPGPRGETQY
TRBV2,ATTGTSASNEQF
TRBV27,ASGLQGTYEQY
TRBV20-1,SARRPSGRGTGGNEQF
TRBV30,AWSVRLMSDSNQPQH
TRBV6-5,ASSYSLDRWGYGYT
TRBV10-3,ATQDRVDDTGELF
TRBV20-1,SARLVGPSGANVLT
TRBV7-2,ASSLPPNYGYT
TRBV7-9,ASSLGWARDQETQY
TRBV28,ASRRGGNQPQH
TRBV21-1,ASSKALVQTGGLGNQPQH
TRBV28,ASSPGQASEKLF
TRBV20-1,SARDPNTASRGGNQPQH
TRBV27,ASSPGGTGNYGYT
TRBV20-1,SARLPGQAGYEQY
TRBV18,ASSPLSSGELF
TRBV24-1,ATGSDYGYT
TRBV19,ASSDRGGTGNTGELF
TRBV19,ASSMTQTSDSPLH